This T cell receptor (beta chain) was captured by sequencing in a study of shared clonotypes between healthy human individuals. With respect to this clone: No antigen is known for it. Other DNA sequences in the sample encode the same CDR3.

Those who donated, Caucasian adults without exception, all lived in Nashville, Tennessee. Replicate PCRs for sorted subsets used about 200 ng DNA; this equaled 30,000 to 35,000 T cell genomes. Measured with immunoSEQ multiplex PCR; TCRdb has only the in-frame clones, and not every one. The sample has under 2.5 million clones; under 95% are singletons. Trimming pared 0 bases from V and 3 bases from J, leaving 13 bases between. Germline lookup yields CDR1 SGHNT and CDR2 YYREEE (reference sequence). The CDR3 has 16 amino acids. Notes on the study in general: The naive CD4 repertoires of several donors were compared, and roughly 5% of clonotypes were shared.

This clonotype was sampled from a man aged 18 to 35 in good health. Some clones in this sample may be carry-over from other donors' samples. The chain is built from TRBV5-4 and TRBJ2-1; D is possibly TRBD2 (6 bases). Source material: naive CD4+ T cells from PBMCs. Indicated subset: CD45RA+ positively selected. CDR3 in DNA: TGTGCCAGCAGCTTGGGCGGTCTAGCGCTCTACAATGAGCAGTTCTTC. This encodes CASSLGGLALYNEQFF.